Sequencing of this TCR beta chain was carried out in a study of OX40 agonist ivuxolimab in advanced cancers. Using immunoSEQ multiplex PCR, the repertoire was profiled, and TCRdb retains in-frame clones only, with some absent. The sample contains over 10,000 clones, approximately 80% of which appear only once. This clone was seen a single time. Germline CDR1 reads SGHVS; CDR2 reads FQNEAQ. J gave up 0 bases and V 3 bases, and 7 bases lay outside the gene matches. This CDR3 contains 18 residues. The sample here was CD4+ or CD8+ T cells sorted from blood, taken in a trial of the OX40 agonist ivuxolimab. The V gene is TRBV7-8, the J gene TRBJ2-1; 11 positions match TRBD2. The clonotype originates from an adult with an advanced solid tumor such as melanoma, head and neck, liver or kidney cancer. CDR3 sequence (DNA): TGTGCCAGCAGCTTGGGTAGCGGGGGGGGTAGCTCCTACAATGAGCAGTTCTTC. This sequence encodes CASSLGSGGGSSYNEQFF. Full variable domain (rest looked up from reference TRBV7-8 and TRBJ2-1): GAGVSQSPRYKVAKRGQDVALRCDPISGHVSLFWYQQALGQGPEFLTYFQNEAQLDKSGLPSDRFFAERPEGSVSTLKIQRTQQEDSAVYLCASSLGSGGGSSYNEQFFGPGTRLTVL.